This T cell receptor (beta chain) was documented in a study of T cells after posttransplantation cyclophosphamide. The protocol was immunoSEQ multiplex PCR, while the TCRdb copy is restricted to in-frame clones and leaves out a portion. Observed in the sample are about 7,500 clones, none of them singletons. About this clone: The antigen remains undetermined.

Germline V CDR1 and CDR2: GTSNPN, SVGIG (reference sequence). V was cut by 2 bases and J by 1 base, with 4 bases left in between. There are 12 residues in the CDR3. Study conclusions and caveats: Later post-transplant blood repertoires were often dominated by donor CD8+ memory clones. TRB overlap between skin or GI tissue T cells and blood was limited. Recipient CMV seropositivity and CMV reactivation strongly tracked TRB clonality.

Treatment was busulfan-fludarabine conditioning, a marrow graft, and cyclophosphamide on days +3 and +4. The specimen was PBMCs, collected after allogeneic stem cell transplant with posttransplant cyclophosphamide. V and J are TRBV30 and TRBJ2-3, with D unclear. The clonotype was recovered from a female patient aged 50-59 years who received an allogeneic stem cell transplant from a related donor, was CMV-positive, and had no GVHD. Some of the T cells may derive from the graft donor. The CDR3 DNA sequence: TGTGCCTGGAGTAAGCGCACAGATACGCAGTATTTT. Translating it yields CAWSKRTDTQYF.